This T cell receptor (beta chain) derives from a study of cytomegalovirus exposure and HLA in healthy donors (dated by TCRdb to 2015 to 2018). For the study in its entirety: In an earlier analysis of 450 to 750 of the donors, 276 Gb of sequence data and roughly 100 million unique TCR beta sequences from roughly 200 million T cells were reported. Approximately 300 gigabases of sequencing data and tens of millions of unique TCR sequences made up an early release that covered under 750 HLA-typed donors. Genome-wide SNP genotypes for about 55% of the roughly 670 donors were used in a later genetic analysis, which treated that subset as a discovery cohort. To predict cytomegalovirus infection status, the study brought together high-throughput TCR immunosequencing, statistical association of individual TCRs with disease status, and machine learning. Of the roughly 430 genotyped donors, over 70% fell in the genetic ancestry cluster associated with self-reported Caucasian donors. Rather than drawing on any new phenotypic data, the later analysis identified candidate immune exposures from TCR beta sequences and the way those sequences occurred across donors. Donor age, sex, ethnicity and CMV serostatus were collected together with the repertoire data. In an earlier analysis of 587 of the donors, high-throughput TCR beta sequencing was used to judge whether each TCR beta V gene segment behaved as functional or pseudogenic. Typing coverage varied by locus: about 620-630 donors for A, B, C, DRB1 and DQB1; roughly 560 for DQA1; approximately 570 for DPA1; roughly 450 for DPB1. Roughly five DR-DQ haplotypes were handled as single units for association and clustering because linkage in the cohort was strong. Both class I and class II loci were covered by HLA typing, at four-digit resolution. On average, roughly 240,000 unique TCR beta nucleotide sequences were sequenced per donor among about 400 genotyped donors of the cohort, with about 19% of those sequences being non-productive. Every repertoire in the discovery cohort had been generated on one and the same sequencing platform. The study aimed to test whether signatures of past pathogen exposure could be identified by cataloging public T cell receptors. Using immunosequencing, the study profiled T cell repertoires from 500 to 800 subjects and related those repertoires to cytomegalovirus serostatus. Along with the approximately 700-subject first cohort, a separate validation cohort of about 110 different subjects was used. To study patterns of TCR occurrence, a later analysis re-analyzed previously published TCR beta repertoires from more than 550 donors and added high-resolution HLA genotyping.

Beyond this particular receptor, the publication reports: HLA typing was unavailable for some donors at each locus, so association tests used only the typed subset. At a false discovery rate of 0.05, a later analysis linked 15,000 to 20,000 TCR beta sequences to specific HLA alleles. A later analysis found that TCR association rates varied across HLA loci, with DRB1 alleles showing the most associated TCRs and HLA-C alleles the fewest. Most TCR sequences were observed very rarely across donors, whereas some public TCRs were present in many individuals. A total of 164 TCR beta chains were listed by the study as associated with cytomegalovirus. A later analysis reported that several top co-occurrence clusters appeared linked to parvovirus B19, influenza, CMV and Epstein-Barr virus. The only immune exposure information available for the cohort was CMV serostatus. Assigning TCR associations to individual alleles was difficult when HLA alleles, especially DR and DQ, strongly co-occurred. A later analysis found that HLA-associated TCR beta chains were more clonally expanded and had lower generation probabilities than equally common non-associated chains. A further reported finding was that TCR beta sequences accurately predicted the HLA-A and HLA-B alleles for most subjects in the first cohort. Broadly in line with IMGT annotations, most TCR beta V segments showed up in productive rearrangements about 87% or about 30% of the time in an earlier analysis of some 590 of the donors. A group of highly shared sequence variants was considered likely to be a technical artifact of the sequencing pipeline. A few of the identified cytomegalovirus-associated TCR beta chains were confirmed in vitro to be specific for cytomegalovirus antigens. V-gene and J-gene trimming of TCR beta chains was associated with a missense DCLRE1C variant in a later genetic analysis, and the association was replicated in an independent cohort. Because the 87-base-pair reads could not distinguish some IMGT-functional V segments, including TRBV6-2 and TRBV6-3, those segments were excluded. The presence/absence analyses assumed that sequencing depth was roughly uniform across donors, and that assumption may not be true. In a later genetic analysis, fewer N-insertions in productive TCRs were reported among donors in an Asian-associated ancestry cluster than the 666-donor mean. According to the authors, the approach could potentially be generalized to other disease states and immunological phenotypes. In this cohort, only TCR beta chains were sequenced, and detectable features were limited by the absence of alpha or paired-chain data. In both the original and validation cohorts, the classifier was reported to diagnose cytomegalovirus status with high specificity and sensitivity. Roughly 15 rarely observed V segments, including chromosome 9 orphons, were excluded from the earlier analysis of several hundred of the donors because counts were too low. Linkage disequilibrium might explain the correlated functional status among segregating V segments, but an unknown experimental factor could not be ruled out. A later analysis found that most CMV-associated TCR beta chains appeared HLA-restricted, with HLA associations seemingly driven largely by CMV exposure.

The library relied on the immunoSEQ multiplex PCR assay. For the multiplex PCR, a mixture combining 60 forward primers for TCR Vbeta segments and 13 reverse primers for TCR Jbeta segments was used. A multiplex PCR assay on genomic DNA amplified the CDR3 region of rearranged TCR beta genes. The amplified TCR beta libraries were sequenced on the Illumina HiSeq System as 87-base-pair reads. The paper's data handling went like this. In a later analysis, tens of millions of unique TCR beta chains were counted across the approximately 670 repertoires, and about 9.9 million of these chains were shared by at least two donors. Raw reads were error-corrected and collapsed into unique sequences with a nearest-neighbor algorithm that merged closely related sequences to remove PCR and sequencing errors. Alignment of CDR3 sequences to IMGT reference sequences was used to assign V, D and J gene segments. For a sequence to be retained, at least a six-nucleotide match to both a V gene segment and a J gene segment was required. Rearrangements were called productive when the CDR3 lacked stop codons and stayed in frame with V and J; all others were non-productive. Following IMGT convention, CDR3 was defined as the stretch from the second conserved V-encoded cysteine up to the conserved J-encoded phenylalanine. Sequences without an unambiguous match to a single V gene segment were excluded from the earlier analysis of over 500 of the donors. In an earlier analysis of 587 of the donors, V segments were called functional above 56.7% productive rearrangements and were called segregating when the between-donor standard deviation exceeded 5%. To diagnose cytomegalovirus status from the catalog of TCR beta chain sequences, a statistical classification framework was built. V and J gene assignment, in a later analysis, came from comparing TCR nucleotide sequences with IMGT/GENE-DB human TR gene sequences. The TCRdist pipeline was used in a later analysis to assign CDR3 sequences and most-parsimonious VDJ recombination scenarios. In a later analysis, each TCR beta chain was defined by its CDR3 amino acid sequence together with its V-gene family, and reads lacking a unique V-gene family were excluded. In a later analysis, around 650 highly shared, low-generation-probability nucleotide sequences were removed to address suspected cross-contamination and a sequencing artifact. In a later analysis, a clonal expansion index for each public chain was calculated from normalized within-repertoire ranks of inferred template counts. In a later analysis, generation probabilities were computed using a VDJ recombination model fitted to out-of-frame rearrangements, and the results were checked against IGoR. In a later analysis, TCR-TCR, TCR-HLA and TCR-CMV co-occurrence was scored with hypergeometric tests, and a repertoire-size bias correction was applied to TCR pairs. A later analysis estimated false discovery rates by permuting HLA or CMV assignments 20 times. A later analysis grouped co-occurring TCRs with DBSCAN, adding TCRdist sequence similarity when clustering within HLA-allele-positive subsets. Co-occurrence clustering excluded repertoires with fewer than 30,000 or more than 120,000 public chains, plus five with anomalous nucleotide sharing. Imported from immuneACCESS, the table was reduced by TCRdb to in-frame sequences with V and J called. These copies leave out some clones; in studies compared against another copy, an unresolved V gene accounts for under half, and the cause of the remainder is not known. The V and J calls and the clone size are those of that table, but D and trimming were determined from the DNA. In all, the sample holds 90,000 to 120,000 clones, and approximately 80% of those were seen once. Jointly, the top ten make up under 5% of the sample.

V was cut back by 4 bases and J by 4 bases, leaving a gap of 13 bases between them. The CDR3 runs 13 amino acids, cysteine and phenylalanine included. CDR3 DNA is the only sequence kept; it has 39 bases, read in frame from the first base. The CDR1 and CDR2 encoded by the germline V gene are SQVTM and ANQGSEA. The cohort comprised around 690 healthy bone marrow donors. Cohort members were all nominally healthy when sampled, although unrecorded immune exposures were likely present. The donor tested CMV seronegative, placing the donor among the 350 to 400 seronegative members of the cohort. Each donor provided a peripheral blood sample, and peripheral blood mononuclear cells were used for TCR beta sequencing. The Qiagen DNeasy Blood Extraction Kit was used to extract genomic DNA from the blood cell samples. Comments on this clone: The clone's antigen remains unknown. Per-base quality was not reported, and no clone a single base away is much larger than it.

The rearranged chain carries TRBV29-1 and TRBJ1-2; D gene: possibly TRBD1, on 6 matching bases. Material for sequencing was PBMCs. This sequence originates from a male donor in good health and CMV-seronegative. The DNA is as follows: TGCAGCGTTGCTAGAGGGGGTACCTATGGCTACACCTTC. Its translation is CSVARGGTYGYTF.